These 5 T cell receptor beta chains were all obtained from the same sample, sequenced in a study of neurological immune-mediated disorders (dated by TCRdb to between 2017 and 2020). The method behind the library was 5' RACE. The data were produced on an Illumina HiSeq 2500. TCRdb handled the public reads itself, with Q25 trimming in fastp and clone calling in MiXCR, and kept productive beta chains. Each entry merges the rows of one CDR3 protein and shows their most common DNA and genes. This sample holds about 38,000 distinct CDR3 sequences; around 10% were observed only once. The ten largest clones take up roughly 4% of the sample. Sequenced material: CD4+ T cells from blood. The receptor set was obtained from a woman in her 30s with HTLV-1-associated myelopathy (HAM/TSP).

This clonotype showed up many times. This sequence joins TRBV7-8 and TRBJ2-1; 8 bases align to TRBD1. CDR1 and CDR2 (germline): SGHVS, FQNEAQ. The trim removed 1 base at V and 4 bases at J, leaving 9 bases unmatched. This CDR3 contains 17 residues. The CDR3 DNA reads as TGTGCCAGCAGCTTAGTAGCAGGGGGCCTCCCGTACAATGAGCAGTTCTTC. It codes for CASSLVAGGLPYNEQFF.

In this sample, this clonotype turned up many times. The rearrangement joins TRBV20-1 to TRBJ2-7; 12 nucleotides match TRBD2. Germline V gives CDR1 DFQATT, CDR2 SNEGSKA (reference sequence). The CDR3 length is 16 residues. With 6 bases clipped from V and 7 bases from J, the junction kept 16 bases outside the gene matches. CDR3 nucleotide sequence: TGCAGTGCCACGGCGGGTCTAGCGGGGGGGCTTTATGAGCAGTACTTC. It codes for CSATAGLAGGLYEQYF.

This clonotype was seen many times. A much bigger clone sits one base away, suggesting this may be a read error. The rearrangement uses TRBV27 and TRBJ1-1, with D uncertain. CDR3 length: 13 amino acids. CDR1 MNHEY and CDR2 SMNVEV come from the germline V gene (reference sequence). CDR3 in DNA: TGTACCAGCTATGCTCACAGTTTCGCTGAAGCTTTCTTT. As protein: CTSYAHSFAEAFF.

This clonotype was observed at least ten times. The J gene is TRBJ1-1, the V gene TRBV18; possible D gene TRBD1, 5 bases. Trimming shortened V by 2 bases and J by 1 base, and 17 bases separated the two germline ends. Per germline, CDR1 KGHSH and CDR2 LQKENI. This CDR3 spans 17 amino acids. CDR3 coding DNA: TGTGCCAGCTCACCATATCCTGAAATACAGGCGAACACTGAAGCTTTCTTT. Its protein product is CASSPYPEIQANTEAFF.

This clonotype was seen ten or more times. The rearrangement joins TRBV7-9 to TRBJ2-7; TRBD1 aligns across 8 bases. CDR3 length: 13 residues. Germline V lookup: CDR1 SEHNR, CDR2 FQNEAQ (reference sequence). The ends lost 8 bases at V and 3 bases at J; junction bases unmatched: 6. Here the CDR3 DNA reads TGTGCCAGCGGAGGACAGGGTAGCTACGAGCAGTACTTC. As protein: CASGGQGSYEQYF.